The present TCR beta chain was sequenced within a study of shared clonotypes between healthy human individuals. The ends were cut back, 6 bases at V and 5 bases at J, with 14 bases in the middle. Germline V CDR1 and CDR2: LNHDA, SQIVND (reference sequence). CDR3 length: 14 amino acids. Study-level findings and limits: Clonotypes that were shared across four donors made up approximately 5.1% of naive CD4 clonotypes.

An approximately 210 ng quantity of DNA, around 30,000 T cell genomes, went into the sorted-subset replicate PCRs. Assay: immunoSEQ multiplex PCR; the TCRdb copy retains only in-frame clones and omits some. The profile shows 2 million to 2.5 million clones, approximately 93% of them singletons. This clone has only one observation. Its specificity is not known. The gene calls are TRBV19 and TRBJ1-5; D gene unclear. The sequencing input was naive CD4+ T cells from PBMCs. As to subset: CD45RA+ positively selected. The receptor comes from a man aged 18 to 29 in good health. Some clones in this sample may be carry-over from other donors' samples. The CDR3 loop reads CASSAALRDQPQHF. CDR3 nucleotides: TGTGCCAGTAGCGCCGCGTTACGCGATCAGCCCCAGCATTTT. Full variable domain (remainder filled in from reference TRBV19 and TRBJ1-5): DGGITQSPKYLFRKEGQNVTLSCEQNLNHDAMYWYRQDPGQGLRLIYYSQIVNDFQKGDIAEGYSVSREKKESFPLTVTSAQKNPTAFYLCASSAALRDQPQHFGDGTRLSIL.